This T cell receptor (beta chain) is drawn from a study of long-term antiretroviral therapy in people with HIV. There are a few counts of this clone. Its specificity is not known. Researchers report immunoSEQ v3.0 was run at survey level. The table came from immunoSEQ multiplex PCR; TCRdb's copy has only in-frame clones and leaves some out. The data show about 27,000 clones, with approximately 78% seen just once and approximately 8.3% held by the top ten. Study outcomes and limitations: HIV repertoires had narrower CDR3 length ranges than controls. ART adherence was not documented, and neither viral resistance nor therapy changes had any data.

Germline V gene data show CDR1 as LNHDA and CDR2 as SQIVND (reference sequence). The CDR3 contains 14 residues. V was shortened by 3 bases and J by 4 bases, with 12 bases between the two germline ends. V is TRBV19 and J is TRBJ1-1; D unclear. The receptor's source is a man aged 40-49 years with HIV. Source: unsorted PBMCs, taken 3 years after starting antiretroviral therapy. CDR3 protein: CASSIWTEITEAFF. CDR3 sequence (DNA): TGTGCCAGTAGTATCTGGACCGAGATCACTGAAGCTTTCTTT.